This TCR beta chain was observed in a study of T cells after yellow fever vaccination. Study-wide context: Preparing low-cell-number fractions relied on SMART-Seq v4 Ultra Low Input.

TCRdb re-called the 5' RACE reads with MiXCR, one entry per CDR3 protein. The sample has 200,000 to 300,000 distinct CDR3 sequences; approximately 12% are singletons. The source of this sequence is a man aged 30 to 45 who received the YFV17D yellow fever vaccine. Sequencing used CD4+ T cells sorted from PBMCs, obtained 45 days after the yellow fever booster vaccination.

The CDR3 region is CASSLGTGSRGGSYNEQFF. DNA for the CDR3: TGCGCCAGCAGCTTAGGGACAGGGTCACGGGGCGGATCCTACAATGAGCAGTTCTTC. V and J are TRBV5-1 and TRBJ2-1; TRBD1 matches 9 bases. The CDR3 runs to 19 residues. Trimming removed 2 bases from V and 1 base from J; junction bases left unmatched: 13. CDR1 and CDR2 from the germline V gene are SGHRS and YFSETQ.